This T cell receptor beta chain originates from a study of blood T cell repertoires in COVID-19. Study-wide background: Whether acute or convalescent, the COVID-19 samples came from the United States, Italy and Spain. The cDNA or gDNA used as material had been derived from T cells, B-cell-depleted T cells, or PBMCs.

Germline V CDR1 and CDR2: SGDLS, YYNGEE. Trimming removed 0 bases at V and 4 bases at J, with 9 bases between. This CDR3 region has 14 residues. In the study's own analysis: Counts of nucleated cells, estimated from reference gene primer amplification, were obtained. Generated by immunoSEQ multiplex PCR, the TCRdb table keeps only in-frame clones and is missing some. V and J calls and clone size come straight from that table; D and trimming were deduced from the DNA. The sample contains over 150,000 clones, roughly nine tenths of which appear only once. This TCR was recovered from a middle-aged man with acute or convalescent COVID-19. The sample taken for sequencing was peripheral blood. The chain couples TRBV9 to TRBJ2-3; tentative D call: TRBD2 (6 bases). The CDR3 is CASSVAGDPDTQYF. The CDR3, as DNA: TGTGCCAGCAGCGTAGCGGGGGACCCAGATACGCAGTATTTT.